A single sample is the source of the 25 T cell receptor beta chains below, sequenced in a study of a mutant IDH1 vaccine in newly diagnosed glioma. Time point denoted: week 23, last vaccination. The content of each vaccine dose was 300 ug of mutant IDH1 20-mer peptide, and topical imiquimod accompanied it. Their cognate antigens are unknown. The table came from immunoSEQ multiplex PCR; TCRdb's copy has only in-frame clones and leaves some out. The top ten clones hold 0.75% to 0.95% of a sample with under 85,000 clones, roughly 85% of them seen once. The source was PBMCs, collected from a glioma patient whose treatment included an IDH1 peptide vaccine. These receptors were collected from a woman aged 50 to 65 with glioma.

V and J are TRBV5-4 and TRBJ1-4, with D hard to call. Germline loops: CDR1 SGHNT, CDR2 YYREEE (reference sequence). The CDR3 has 14 amino acids. The V and J ends lost 0 bases and 2 bases respectively, with 5 bases between them. The CDR3 region has the DNA TGTGCCAGCAGCTTGGTCGTGACTAATGAAAAACTGTTTTTT. Translation: CASSLVVTNEKLFF.

This clone was counted once. V gene TRBV6-5 combines with J gene TRBJ2-5; weak D call: TRBD2 (6 bases). From germline, CDR1 is MNHEY and CDR2 SVGAGI. The V end lost 6 bases, the J end lost 5 bases, and 13 bases lay between the germline ends. The CDR3 sequence is 13 residues long. Here the CDR3 reads CASSWGEGETQYF. For the CDR3, the DNA is TGTGCCAGCAGCTGGGGGGAAGGGGAGACCCAGTACTTC.

As concerns this clone: At one boundary the junction diverges from the germline segment, which might be a read error. The same CDR3 arises from other DNA sequences in this sample as well. V and J are TRBV30 and TRBJ2-7, with D perhaps TRBD1 (6 bases). CDR1 is GTSNPN, CDR2 SVGIG, per germline (reference sequence). CDR3 length equals 13 residues. The CDR3 here is CAWNPGHSYEQYF. CDR3 bases: TGCGCCTGGAACCCGGGACATTCCTACGAGCAGTACTTC.

There are a few counts of this clone. This chain joins TRBV7-2 and TRBJ2-1; D remains ambiguous. The V gene's germline CDR1 is SGHTA and CDR2 FQGNSA. The CDR3 covers 11 residues. Trimming pared 2 bases from V and 9 bases from J, leaving 5 bases between. In DNA form, the CDR3 reads TGTGCCAGCAGCTTATATAGTGAGCAGTTCTTC. Its translation is CASSLYSEQFF.

The chain joins TRBV19 to TRBJ1-2, with TRBD1 as a possible D gene (5 bases). Trimming took 4 bases from V and 7 from J, leaving 10 bases between them. The CDR3 loop spans 12 amino acids. From germline, CDR1 is LNHDA and CDR2 SQIVND (reference sequence). The CDR3 protein is CASSTRQFGYTF. The CDR3 coding sequence is TGTGCCAGTAGTACTCGACAGTTTGGCTACACCTTC.

The J gene is TRBJ2-7, the V gene TRBV5-5; 9 positions match TRBD2. The CDR3 covers 15 residues. Losses at the gene ends were 2 bases for V and 2 bases for J; bases not matched to a gene: 5. Germline assignment: CDR1 SGHKS and CDR2 YYEKEE (reference sequence). The CDR3, as DNA: TGTGCCAGCAGCTTTTACCGACTAGCGGCCTACGAGCAGTACTTC. Protein sequence: CASSFYRLAAYEQYF.

The rearrangement links TRBV28 to TRBJ1-6; D is uncertain. The length of the CDR3 is 14 residues. In germline, CDR1 is MDHEN, CDR2 SYDVKM. The CDR3 protein is CAIQGGVVISPLHF. The CDR3 DNA reads as TGTGCTATCCAAGGCGGGGTTGTGATTTCACCCCTCCACTTT.

This chain uses TRBV6-1 with TRBJ2-3, with D possibly being TRBD2 (5 bases). CDR3 length: 13 amino acids. The V end lost 6 bases, the J end lost 2 bases, and 9 bases lay between the germline ends. Germline CDR1 reads MNHNS; CDR2 reads SASEGT. The DNA of the CDR3 is TGTGCCAGCAGAACTAGTCACACAGATACGCAGTATTTT. The encoded protein is CASRTSHTDTQYF.

The chain is built from TRBV6-5 and TRBJ2-7; 10 positions match TRBD1. CDR3 length: 15 residues. The germline CDR1 and CDR2 sequences are MNHEY and SVGAGI. Trimming took 5 bases from V and 3 from J; bases not matched to a gene: 7. The CDR3 reads CASSLGQGSIYEQYF. CDR3 sequence (DNA): TGTGCCAGCAGTCTGGGACAGGGGTCGATCTACGAGCAGTACTTC.

This chain joins TRBV15 and TRBJ1-4; 11 bases map to TRBD1. CDR1 LNHNV and CDR2 YYDKDF come from the germline V gene (reference sequence). Unmatched junction bases numbered 12, after V lost 1 base and J lost 8 bases. The CDR3 has 18 amino acids. This chain's CDR3 is CATSRGDRGLSLREKLFF. The CDR3 nucleotides read TGTGCCACCAGCAGAGGGGACAGGGGGTTAAGTCTTCGGGAAAAACTGTTTTTT.

The table lists this clone with a count of one. V usage is TRBV28 and J usage is TRBJ2-5; D remains ambiguous. Germline V gene sequence: CDR1 MDHEN, CDR2 SYDVKM. V was cut by 6 bases and J by 0 bases, with 14 bases left in between. The CDR3 runs 15 residues. The CDR3 reads CASSATPTDQETQYF. The CDR3 nucleotides are TGTGCCAGCAGCGCGACACCTACCGACCAAGAGACCCAGTACTTC.

This chain joins TRBV30 and TRBJ2-5; 8 bases agree with TRBD2. Germline V lookup: CDR1 GTSNPN, CDR2 SVGIG (reference sequence). V shed 3 bases and J 5 bases; nucleotides not matched to a gene: 2. CDR3 size: 12 residues. The chain's CDR3 is CAWRAGVETQYF. The CDR3 DNA sequence: TGTGCCTGGAGAGCGGGAGTGGAGACCCAGTACTTC.

This chain links TRBV5-1 with TRBJ2-3; the match to TRBD2 covers 12 bases. CDR3 length equals 17 residues. CDR1 and CDR2 from the germline V gene are SGHRS and YFSETQ. V gave up 0 bases and J gave up 1 base; unmatched junction bases: 3. The DNA of the CDR3 is TGCGCCAGCAGCTTGGCAGGACTAGCGGGGCGCACAGATACGCAGTATTTT. Translating it yields CASSLAGLAGRTDTQYF.

V and J are TRBV4-1 and TRBJ1-1, with 9 bases aligning to TRBD1. The CDR3 spans 19 residues. Germline trimming cut 3 bases from V and 5 bases from J; bases unmatched to any gene: 19. Germline V gene data show CDR1 as MGHRA and CDR2 as YSYEKL. CDR3 residues: CASSHGVAGTGMARTEAFF. In nucleotides, the CDR3 is TGCGCCAGCAGCCATGGGGTTGCCGGGACAGGGATGGCTAGGACTGAAGCTTTCTTT.

The rearrangement uses TRBV19 and TRBJ2-7; D call uncertain. Germline assignment: CDR1 LNHDA and CDR2 SQIVND (reference sequence). The ends were cut back, 5 bases at V and 4 bases at J, with 21 bases in the middle. The CDR3 has 16 residues. The CDR3 here is CASSLSRLSPFYEQYF. CDR3 bases: TGTGCCAGTAGTCTCTCTCGACTCTCCCCCTTTTACGAGCAGTACTTC.

The gene calls are TRBV7-9 and TRBJ2-7, with D possibly TRBD1 on 6 matching bases. Germline loops: CDR1 SEHNR, CDR2 FQNEAQ (reference sequence). The CDR3 covers 14 residues. V lost 5 bases, J lost 3 bases, and 14 bases lay in between. CDR3 coding DNA: TGTGCCAGCAGCCTAACCCGGACAGACTACGAGCAGTACTTC. Its translation: CASSLTRTDYEQYF.

The chain couples TRBV9 to TRBJ1-4; no reliable D call. The V end was cut by 0 bases, the J end by 5 bases, with 11 bases between. Germline values: CDR1 SGDLS, CDR2 YYNGEE. This CDR3 comprises 15 residues. The chain's CDR3 is CASSVASGENEKLFF. The CDR3 bases are TGTGCCAGCAGCGTAGCTAGCGGTGAGAATGAAAAACTGTTTTTT.

V is TRBV2 and J is TRBJ1-3; D is perhaps TRBD1 (6 bases). The CDR3 is made up of 12 amino acids. Trimming stripped 6 bases from V and 4 bases from J, with 7 bases between. Per germline, CDR1 SNHLY and CDR2 FYNNEI. The DNA for the CDR3 is TGTGCCAGCAGGGACAGAGGAAACACCATATATTTT. It specifies CASRDRGNTIYF. The whole variable domain, remainder taken from reference TRBV2 and TRBJ1-3, is EPEVTQTPSHQVTQMGQEVILRCVPISNHLYFYWYRQILGQKVEFLVSFYNNEISEKSEIFDDQFSVERPDGSNFTLKIRSTKLEDSAMYFCASRDRGNTIYFGEGSWLTVV.

The V and J genes are TRBV6-6 and TRBJ2-3; D may be TRBD2 (6 bases). Trimming removed 7 bases from V and 0 bases from J, with 8 bases in between. There are 13 residues in the CDR3. CDR1 and CDR2 (germline): MNHNY, SVGAGI (reference sequence). The CDR3 spells CASTRDSTDTQYF. CDR3 DNA: TGTGCCAGCACGCGGGACAGCACAGATACGCAGTATTTT.

The genes are TRBV9 and TRBJ1-5, with 7 nucleotides matching TRBD1. CDR3 size: 13 residues. Germline V CDR1 and CDR2: SGDLS, YYNGEE. V was clipped by 3 bases and J by 6 bases; unmatched bases: 3. The CDR3 region has the DNA TGTGCCAGCAGCGGACAGGGATCTCAGCCCCAGCATTTT. This codes for CASSGQGSQPQHF.

This clone was observed once. This chain joins TRBV18 and TRBJ2-1; no reliable D call. Germline-derived CDR1 and CDR2 are KGHSH and LQKENI. The CDR3 loop spans 15 amino acids. Trimming pared 4 bases from V and 5 bases from J, leaving 15 bases between. CDR3 amino acids: CASSLISTRDNEQFF. The DNA for the CDR3 is TGTGCCAGCTCACTTATTTCGACAAGGGACAATGAGCAGTTCTTC. Full variable domain (missing parts from reference TRBV18 and TRBJ2-1): NAGVMQNPRHLVRRRGQEARLRCSPMKGHSHVYWYRQLPEEGLKFMVYLQKENIIDESGMPKERFSAEFPKEGPSILRIQQVVRGDSAAYFCASSLISTRDNEQFFGPGTRLTVL.

CDR3 sequence: CASSRDRGLTYGYTF. Written as DNA, the CDR3 is TGTGCCAGTAGTAGAGACAGGGGGCTGACTTATGGCTACACCTTC. J is TRBJ1-2 and V is TRBV19, with TRBD1 matching 10 bases. V trimming: 4 bases; J trimming: 5 bases; junction bases outside the gene matches: 7. CDR1 LNHDA and CDR2 SQIVND come from the germline V gene (reference sequence). This CDR3 has 15 residues. Full variable domain (rest looked up from reference TRBV19 and TRBJ1-2): DGGITQSPKYLFRKEGQNVTLSCEQNLNHDAMYWYRQDPGQGLRLIYYSQIVNDFQKGDIAEGYSVSREKKESFPLTVTSAQKNPTAFYLCASSRDRGLTYGYTFGSGTRLTVV.

This clone was detected a few times. The gene calls are TRBV4-2 and TRBJ1-2, with D perhaps TRBD1 (5 bases). This CDR3 has 14 amino acids. Trimming left V 0 bases short and J 8 bases short, with 13 bases between. From germline, CDR1 is LGHNA and CDR2 YNFKEQ. CDR3 nucleotides: TGTGCCAGCAGCCAAGATACGGGGGTCCGAGGCTACACCTTC. This sequence encodes CASSQDTGVRGYTF.

V is TRBV11-3 and J is TRBJ2-1, with D perhaps TRBD1 or TRBD2 (5 bases each). Trimming took 2 bases from V and 7 from J, leaving 9 bases between them. The germline gives CDR1 SGHNT, CDR2 YENEEA. The CDR3 totals 13 residues. CDR3 bases: TGTGCCAGCAGCTTAAGAGGGGAGAATGAGCAGTTCTTC. Protein sequence: CASSLRGENEQFF.

Turning to this clone: Other DNA variants within this sample encode the same CDR3. The chain links TRBV7-8 to TRBJ2-7, with 14 bases matching TRBD2. The V segment lost 5 bases and the J segment 4 bases; nucleotides outside the gene matches: 7. The germline V gene encodes CDR1 SGHVS and CDR2 FQNEAQ. The CDR3 runs to 16 residues. CDR3 residues: CASSPYRLAGGYEQYF. CDR3 nucleotide sequence: TGTGCCAGCAGCCCGTATCGACTAGCGGGGGGGTACGAGCAGTACTTC.